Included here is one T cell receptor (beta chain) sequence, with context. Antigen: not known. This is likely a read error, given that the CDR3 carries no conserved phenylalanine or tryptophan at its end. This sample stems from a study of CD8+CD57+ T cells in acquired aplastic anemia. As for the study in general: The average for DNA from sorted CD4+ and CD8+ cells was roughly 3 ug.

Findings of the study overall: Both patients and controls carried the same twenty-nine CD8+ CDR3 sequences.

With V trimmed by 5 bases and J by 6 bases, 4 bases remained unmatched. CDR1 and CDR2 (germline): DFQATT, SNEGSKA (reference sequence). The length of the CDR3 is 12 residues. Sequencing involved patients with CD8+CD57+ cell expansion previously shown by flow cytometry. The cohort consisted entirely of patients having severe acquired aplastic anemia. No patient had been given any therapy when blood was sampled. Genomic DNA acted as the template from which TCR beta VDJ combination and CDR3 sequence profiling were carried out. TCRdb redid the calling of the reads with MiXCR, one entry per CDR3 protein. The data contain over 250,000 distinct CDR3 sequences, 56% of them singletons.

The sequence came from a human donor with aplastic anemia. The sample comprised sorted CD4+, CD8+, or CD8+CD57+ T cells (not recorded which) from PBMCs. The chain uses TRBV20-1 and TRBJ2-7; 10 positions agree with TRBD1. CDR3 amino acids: CSAGTGVAEQYL. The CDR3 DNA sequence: TGCAGTGCTGGGACAGGGGTCGCCGAGCAGTACCTC.